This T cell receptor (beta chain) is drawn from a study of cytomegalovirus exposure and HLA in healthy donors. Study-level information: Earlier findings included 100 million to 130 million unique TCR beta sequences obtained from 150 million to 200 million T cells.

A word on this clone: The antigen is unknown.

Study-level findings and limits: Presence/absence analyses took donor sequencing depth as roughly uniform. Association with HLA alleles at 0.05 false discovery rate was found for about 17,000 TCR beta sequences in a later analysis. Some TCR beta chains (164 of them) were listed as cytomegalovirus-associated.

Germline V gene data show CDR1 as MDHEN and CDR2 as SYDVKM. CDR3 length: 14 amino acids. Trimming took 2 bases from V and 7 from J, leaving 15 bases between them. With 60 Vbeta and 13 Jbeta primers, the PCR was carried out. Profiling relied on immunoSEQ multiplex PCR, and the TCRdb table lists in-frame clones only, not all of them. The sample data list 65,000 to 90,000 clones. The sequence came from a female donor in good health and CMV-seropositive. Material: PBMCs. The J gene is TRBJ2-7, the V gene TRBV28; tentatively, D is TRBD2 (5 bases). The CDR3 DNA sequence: TGTGCCAGCAGTTTACCCGACCGACCGGGGGAGCAGTACTTC. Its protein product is CASSLPDRPGEQYF.